The rows below give T cell receptor beta chains drawn from one sample of a study of spatial heterogeneity in lung cancer. TCRdb re-analysed the 5' RACE reads in MiXCR, keeping a single row per CDR3 protein. The table records about 46,000 distinct CDR3 sequences, about 12% of them present only once. The sample was PBMCs, taken at follow-up. These receptors all stem from a male donor with early-stage non-small cell lung cancer. CDR3s include the opening cysteine and the closing phenylalanine or tryptophan.

v_call,cdr3_aa
TRBV7-2,CASSFGFPEAFF
TRBV6-6,CASSQTGNYEQYF
TRBV20-1,CSAITYGYTF
TRBV7-9,CASSPSPPRAGADTQYF
TRBV30,CAWASGLALNEQYF
TRBV7-3,CASSPAAWDTQYF
TRBV6-2/TRBV6-3,CASAVPGQGYNEQFF
TRBV28,CASRDREYEQYF
TRBV5-6,CASSVGLAIRVDTQYF
TRBV2,CASSGPFSGTEAFF
TRBV28,CASSPAGQPQHF
TRBV18,CASSPLASGSGTQYF
TRBV29-1,CSVTTSGRVNEQFF
TRBV2,CASRPEGAGELFF
TRBV29-1,CSVEPQGSGGYTF
TRBV5-1,CASSFPRIAGVNEQFF
TRBV29-1,CSVDRDRQETQYF
TRBV18,CASSLPNTDTQYF
TRBV5-4,CATHHIQGISGELFF
TRBV5-4,CASSLSGIEETQYF
TRBV6-2/TRBV6-3,CASSPETVNYGYTF
TRBV6-5,CASSTGTGGQETQYF
TRBV6-5,CASSYSFTDPNQPQHF
TRBV24-1,CATSHVGGEQYF
TRBV7-8,CASRQTGNTEAFF
TRBV19,CASEQGANQPQHF
TRBV6-6,CASSLDRNALDPTF
TRBV9,CASSVRGAHGQETQYF
TRBV12-3/TRBV12-4,CASSFRGDEQFF
TRBV7-9,CAREDSGNTIYF
TRBV15,CASLWDVYNQPQHF
TRBV14,CASSQVSGTYEQYF
TRBV9,CASSVLGDRTADTQYF
TRBV27,CASSLRTETYEQYF